A selection of T cell receptor beta chains follows, all from one sample in a study of response to subunit inactivated influenza vaccine. A single record per CDR3 protein comes from TCRdb applying MiXCR to the RT-PCR reads. In the table there are fewer than 550,000 distinct CDR3 sequences, less than 30% of which are singletons. Source: CD4+ T cells sorted from PBMCs, taken 4 to 6 days after vaccination. Receptors originate from a man between 50 and 59 years old who received an inactivated influenza vaccine. CDR3s include the opening cysteine and the closing phenylalanine or tryptophan. The D gene is left open where the match is weak. Not all rows give a size; the values are once, few, many and, for expanded clones, a class.

>-|TRBD2|TRBJ2-1|TRBV12-3/TRBV12-4
CASSFGAGQDEQFF
TGTGCCAGCAGTTTTGGAGCGGGGCAGGATGAGCAGTTCTTC
>few|-|TRBJ2-2|TRBV12-3/TRBV12-4
CASSLSIVVSRELFF
TGTGCCAGCAGTTTATCGATCGTAGTTTCACGGGAGCTGTTTTTT
>few|TRBD1|TRBJ2-1|TRBV5-1
CASSSGGLSSYNEQFF
TGCGCCAGCAGCTCAGGGGGTTTGAGCTCCTACAATGAGCAGTTCTTC
>few|TRBD1|TRBJ2-5|TRBV7-8
CASSVNRGPGETQYF
TGTGCCAGCAGCGTAAACAGGGGGCCAGGGGAGACCCAGTACTTC
>-|-|TRBJ2-2|TRBV2
CASNRDVLTGELFF
TGTGCCAGCAACAGGGACGTACTCACCGGGGAGCTGTTTTTT
>-|TRBD2|TRBJ2-7|TRBV10-3
CAIRGTSGSYEQYF
TGTGCCATCAGAGGGACTAGCGGTTCCTACGAGCAGTACTTC
>-|TRBD2|TRBJ2-7|TRBV5-1
CASSFQGRGVDEQYF
TGCGCCAGCAGCTTTCAAGGTCGGGGGGTGGACGAGCAGTACTTC
>-|-|TRBJ2-7|TRBV4-1
CASSQAGPKISYEQYF
TGCGCCAGCAGCCAGGCGGGGCCAAAAATATCCTACGAGCAGTACTTC
>few|TRBD1|TRBJ1-2|TRBV7-3
CASSSDRGDYGYTF
TGTGCCAGCAGCTCTGACAGGGGTGACTATGGCTACACCTTC
>few|-|TRBJ2-6|TRBV4-1
CASSQKHQASGANVLTF
TGCGCCAGCAGCCAAAAGCATCAGGCTTCTGGGGCCAACGTCCTGACTTTC
>-|TRBD1|TRBJ2-2|TRBV9
CASSVEGARTGELFF
TGTGCCAGCAGCGTAGAGGGGGCAAGGACCGGGGAGCTGTTTTTT
>few|TRBD2|TRBJ2-5|TRBV29-1
CSVEGVREGQETQYF
TGCAGCGTTGAAGGGGTGCGGGAGGGACAAGAGACCCAGTACTTC
>-|TRBD1|TRBJ2-2|TRBV11-1
CASSRDGQGFKNTAELFF
TGTGCCAGCAGCCGAGATGGACAGGGGTTCAAGAACACCGCGGAGCTGTTTTTT
>many|TRBD2|TRBJ2-3|TRBV12-3/TRBV12-4
CASSLEAGVGDTQYF
TGTGCCAGCAGCCTCGAAGCGGGGGTAGGGGATACGCAGTATTTT
>few|TRBD1|TRBJ2-1|TRBV5-1
CASSLAGTGFYNEQFF
TGCGCCAGCAGCTTAGCCGGGACAGGCTTCTACAATGAGCAGTTCTTC
>-|-|TRBJ1-2|TRBV12-3/TRBV12-4
CASQGAANYGYTF
TGTGCCAGCCAGGGCGCAGCTAACTATGGCTACACCTTC
>few|-|TRBJ2-3|TRBV20-1
CSARTGSADTQYF
TGCAGTGCTAGGACAGGTAGTGCAGATACGCAGTATTTT
>-|-|TRBJ1-2|TRBV4-3
CASSQDSAGSNYGYTF
TGCGCCAGCAGCCAAGATTCGGCCGGCAGTAACTATGGCTACACCTTC
>-|-|TRBJ1-6|TRBV6-1
CASSEYGGANSPLHF
TGTGCCAGCAGTGAATATGGGGGAGCCAATTCACCCCTCCACTTT
>-|TRBD2|TRBJ2-3|TRBV6-2/TRBV6-3
CASSYASGSLDTQYF
TGTGCCAGCAGTTACGCTAGCGGGAGTTTAGATACGCAGTATTTT
>few|-|TRBJ2-5|TRBV7-2
CASSFTEGSGQYF
TGTGCCAGCAGCTTTACAGAAGGGTCGGGCCAGTACTTC
>few|TRBD2|TRBJ2-7|TRBV5-1
CASSLTLAGGAYEQYF
TGCGCCAGCAGCTTAACCCTAGCGGGAGGAGCCTACGAGCAGTACTTC
>once|TRBD2|TRBJ2-3|TRBV2
CASNGLAASTDTQYF
TGTGCCAGCAATGGACTAGCGGCTAGCACAGATACGCAGTATTTT
>-|-|TRBJ2-7|TRBV10-3
CAISPGTRSYELYF
TGTGCCATCAGCCCCGGGACAAGAAGCTACGAGTTGTACTTC
>-|-|TRBJ2-3|TRBV12-3/TRBV12-4
CASSQGWWVSTDTQYF
TGTGCCAGCAGTCAAGGGTGGTGGGTGAGCACAGATACGCAGTATTTT
>-|TRBD2|TRBJ2-1|TRBV5-1
CASSTTGLVGEQFF
TGCGCCAGCAGCACTACGGGACTAGTCGGTGAGCAGTTCTTC
>-|-|TRBJ2-4|TRBV5-1
CASSLAGSVDIQYF
TGCGCCAGCAGCTTGGCTGGATCGGTGGACATTCAGTACTTC
>few|-|TRBJ2-7|TRBV11-2
CASSLWLGEQYF
TGTGCCAGCAGCTTATGGTTGGGCGAGCAGTACTTC
>-|TRBD2|TRBJ2-1|TRBV9
CASSVVSGGWGSYNEQFF
TGTGCCAGCAGCGTAGTCAGCGGGGGATGGGGGTCCTACAATGAGCAGTTCTTC
>many|TRBD2|TRBJ2-7|TRBV15
CATSTLAGGFYEQYF
TGTGCCACCAGCACCCTAGCGGGAGGGTTCTACGAGCAGTACTTC
>many|-|TRBJ1-5|TRBV20-1
CSASVGARQPQHF
TGCAGTGCTAGCGTGGGGGCGCGACAGCCCCAGCATTTT
>-|TRBD2|TRBJ2-5|TRBV6-2/TRBV6-3
CASSYGGGLAVLETQYF
TGTGCCAGCAGTTACGGGGGGGGACTAGCGGTGTTAGAGACCCAGTACTTC
>-|-|TRBJ2-7|TRBV5-1
CASSLDRTLYEQYF
TGCGCCAGCAGCTTGGACAGGACGTTGTACGAGCAGTACTTC
>-|-|TRBJ1-1|TRBV4-3
CASSQDIEARAFF
TGCGCCAGCAGCCAAGATATCGAGGCAAGAGCTTTCTTT
>-|TRBD2|TRBJ2-1|TRBV3-1
CASSQGTRAQFF
TGTGCCAGCAGCCAAGGGACTAGGGCGCAGTTCTTC
>few|TRBD2|TRBJ2-5|TRBV20-1
CSASSGREETQYF
TGCAGTGCTTCCAGCGGGAGGGAAGAGACCCAGTACTTC
>-|-|TRBJ2-3|TRBV4-2
CASSPSRGDTDTQYF
TGTGCCAGCAGCCCTAGTAGGGGGGACACAGATACGCAGTATTTT
>-|TRBD1|TRBJ2-2|TRBV7-9
CASSLRGSTGELFF
TGTGCCAGCAGCCTCAGGGGGAGCACCGGGGAGCTGTTTTTT
>-|-|TRBJ1-6|TRBV20-1
CSARLTDQGPLHF
TGCAGTGCTAGACTTACGGATCAGGGCCCCCTCCACTTT
>many|-|TRBJ2-7|TRBV12-3/TRBV12-4
CASSPPAGPHYYEQYF
TGTGCCAGCAGTCCCCCCGCAGGCCCCCATTACTACGAGCAGTACTTC
>-|TRBD1|TRBJ2-3|TRBV3-1
CASSPTDRPDTQYF
TGTGCCAGCAGCCCCACGGACAGGCCAGATACGCAGTATTTT